Ten or more counts support the clone carrying this T cell receptor beta chain. What it binds is not known. These data are taken from a study of T cells in Graves' hyperthyroidism and ophthalmopathy. Regarding the study as a whole: The model anticipated ophthalmopathy a median around six months pre-onset.

The source material, RNA transcripts, was used to amplify TCR beta CDR3 regions. During a first-round RT-PCR of the TCR CDR3, the HTBI primer set was used. TCRdb recomputed calls from the multiplex PCR reads with MiXCR, one row per CDR3 protein. The sample has about 410,000 distinct CDR3 sequences; approximately 14% are singletons. Together with thyroid ultrasound, orbital computed tomography, serum thyroxine and TRAb, clinical symptoms were used for diagnoses. Germline values: CDR1 SNHLY, CDR2 FYNNEI. Germline trimming cut 7 bases from V and 2 bases from J; bases unmatched to any gene: 16. CDR3 length: 17 residues.

Sequenced sample: blood. The sequence came from a woman aged 25 to 39 with Graves' ophthalmopathy. The chain combines TRBV2 with TRBJ1-2, with 7 bases identical to TRBD1. The CDR3 reads CASTEEGLGTANYGYTF. The CDR3 region has the DNA TGTGCCAGCACCGAAGAGGGGTTGGGGACAGCAAACTATGGCTACACCTTC.